The sequence of this T cell receptor (beta chain) was determined in a study of blood T cells in healthy people across ages. A second PCR of 7 to 11 cycles used a sample-barcoded 5' primer and a J-beta primer mix. One entry per CDR3 protein, called by TCRdb with MiXCR from the 5' RACE reads. The table has 1.5 million to 2 million distinct CDR3 sequences, 28% seen once; the top ten hold 7.7%. Remarks on this clonotype: Its antigen is as yet unknown.

The donors, healthy Caucasians from Russia, were aged roughly 6 to 90. Total RNA extraction produced at least 5 micrograms (per sample) for the study. Study-wide points: Age brought a roughly linear fall in TCR beta diversity measured per million T cells. Since the PBMCs were unsorted, naive and antigen-experienced cells could not be conclusively compared.

Input material: blood. This clonotype originated in a woman aged 25-40 years in good health.

The CDR3, as DNA: TGCGCCAGCAGCTTGGAGGGCTATAGCGGCTACACCTTC. Its protein product is CASSLEGYSGYTF. The J gene is TRBJ1-2, the V gene TRBV5-1, with no clear D. V gave up 0 bases and J gave up 8 bases, with 11 bases separating them. This CDR3 region has 13 residues. CDR1 and CDR2 from the germline V gene are SGHRS and YFSETQ.